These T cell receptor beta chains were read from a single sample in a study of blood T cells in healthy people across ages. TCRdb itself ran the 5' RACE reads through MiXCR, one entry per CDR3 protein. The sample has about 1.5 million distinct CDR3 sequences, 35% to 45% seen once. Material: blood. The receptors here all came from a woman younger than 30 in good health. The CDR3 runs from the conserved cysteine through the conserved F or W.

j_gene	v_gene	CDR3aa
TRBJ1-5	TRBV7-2	CASSFVIGTGGEQPQHF
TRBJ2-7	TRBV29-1	CSVEFGLAETYEQYF
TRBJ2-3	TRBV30	CAWRGGPGALDTQYF
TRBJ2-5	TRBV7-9	CASSAHGQGRETQYF
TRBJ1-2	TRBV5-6	CASSRDRSRGYTF
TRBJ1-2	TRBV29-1	CSVGGTYGYTF
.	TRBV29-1	CSVEPGPSSYNEQYF
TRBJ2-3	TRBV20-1	CSARDRRGRPTQYF
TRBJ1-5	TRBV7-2	CASGFPSRVSNQPQHF
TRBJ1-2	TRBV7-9	CASSLDSGRQNGYTF
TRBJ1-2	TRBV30	CAWGRTNYGYTF
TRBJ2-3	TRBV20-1	CSAKQNTQYF
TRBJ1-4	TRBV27	CASSLTRGKLFF
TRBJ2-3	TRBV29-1	CSIEEPRRPTDTQYF
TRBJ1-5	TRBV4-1	CASSQDVTGRGINQPQHF
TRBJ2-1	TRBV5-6	CASSPQLAGSLNGQFF
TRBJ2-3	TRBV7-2	CASSLGTVADTQYF
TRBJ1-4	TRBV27	CASRDLFGEDEKLFF
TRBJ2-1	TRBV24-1	CATTSGLNNEQFF
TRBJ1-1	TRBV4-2	CASSQDPGTGGDGAFF
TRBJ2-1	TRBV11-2	CASSLPLDEQFF
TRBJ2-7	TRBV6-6	CASRPPGLRYEQYF
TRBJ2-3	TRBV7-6	CASSHSRHPMTSGRGGSTDTQYF
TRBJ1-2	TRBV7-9	CASSPHGLFGGYTF
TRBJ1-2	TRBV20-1	CSARPPGQANYGYTF
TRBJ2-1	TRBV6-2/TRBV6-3	CASSHTLGAGSYYNEQFF
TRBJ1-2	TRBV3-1	CASSHRGAHNYGYTF
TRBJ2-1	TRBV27	CASSLSQRGGSYNEQFF
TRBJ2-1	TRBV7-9	CASSLKGGVSSSYNEQFF
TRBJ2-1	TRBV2	CASSVSDYNEQFF
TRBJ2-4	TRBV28	CASSLASGAWEQYF
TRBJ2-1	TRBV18	CASSPTSGIEQFF
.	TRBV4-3	CASSPRTSSSYNEQYF
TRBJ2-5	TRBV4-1	CASSQDMGVETQYF
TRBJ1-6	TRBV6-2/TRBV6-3	CASSYAKTGGNSPLHF
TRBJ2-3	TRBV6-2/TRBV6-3	CASSYLLGTQYF
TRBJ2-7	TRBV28	CASSLSRLADSYEQYF
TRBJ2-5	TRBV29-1	CSVIPSGIETQYF
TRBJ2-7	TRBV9	CASSASGGSYNEQYF
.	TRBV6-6	CASSYIGGSHKRTQYF
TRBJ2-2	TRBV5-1	CASRGDAVRSGELFF
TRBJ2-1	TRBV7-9	CASSLWGNRGNEQFF
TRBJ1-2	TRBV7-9	CASSLDRGEDGYTF
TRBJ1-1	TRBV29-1	CSGMGRGNTEAFF
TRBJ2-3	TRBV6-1	CASTEGTALGTQYF
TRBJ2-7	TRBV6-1	CAGSGVRAGGSYEQYF
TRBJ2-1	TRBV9	CASSVAADSSPYDNEQFF
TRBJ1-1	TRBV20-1	CSAPDRGSTEAFF
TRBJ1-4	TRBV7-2	CASSLRVRGDEKLFF
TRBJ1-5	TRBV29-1	CSVGRQGQPQHF
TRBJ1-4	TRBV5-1	CASSGTWIDRQPNEKLFF
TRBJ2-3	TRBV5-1	CASSLVSAPDTDTQYF
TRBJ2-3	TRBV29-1	CSVGITSTDTQYF
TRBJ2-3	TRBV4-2	CASSQEKGGADTQYF
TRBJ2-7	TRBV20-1	CSARGWERPYEQYF
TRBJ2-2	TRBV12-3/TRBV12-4	CASSLRQGRTGELFF
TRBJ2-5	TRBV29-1	CSVEERGPKTQYF
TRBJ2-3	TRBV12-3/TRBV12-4	CASSSGPTPGDTQYF
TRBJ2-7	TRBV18	CASSQGTANYEQYF
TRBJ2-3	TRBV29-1	CSVVGGVTDTQYF